This TCR beta chain was sequenced for a study of cytomegalovirus exposure and HLA in healthy donors. Comment on this clone: Its matching antigen is unknown.

Germline-derived CDR1 and CDR2 are SNHLY and FYNNEI. This CDR3 spans 15 amino acids. The V gene end was trimmed by 5 bases and the J gene end by 1 base; junction bases not matched to a gene: 2. Researchers ran the PCR with 60 Vbeta and 13 Jbeta primers. Method: immunoSEQ multiplex PCR; TCRdb's copy keeps in-frame clones and lacks some. The repertoire table contains about 41,000 clones. Study observations and caveats: Many donors shared some public TCRs, even though most TCR sequences were rare. Researchers catalogued approximately 170 TCR beta chains as cytomegalovirus-associated. In a later analysis, the majority of CMV-associated beta chains seemingly showed HLA restriction. Most TCR beta V segments were productive about 87% or about 30% of the time in an earlier analysis.

This chain joins TRBV2 and TRBJ2-2, with 9 bases lining up with TRBD1. This receptor was identified in a man under 40 in good health and CMV-seronegative. Sequenced input: PBMCs. CDR3 residues: CASSTDRGNTGELFF. The CDR3, as DNA: TGTGCCAGCAGTACGGACAGGGGGAACACCGGGGAGCTGTTTTTT.